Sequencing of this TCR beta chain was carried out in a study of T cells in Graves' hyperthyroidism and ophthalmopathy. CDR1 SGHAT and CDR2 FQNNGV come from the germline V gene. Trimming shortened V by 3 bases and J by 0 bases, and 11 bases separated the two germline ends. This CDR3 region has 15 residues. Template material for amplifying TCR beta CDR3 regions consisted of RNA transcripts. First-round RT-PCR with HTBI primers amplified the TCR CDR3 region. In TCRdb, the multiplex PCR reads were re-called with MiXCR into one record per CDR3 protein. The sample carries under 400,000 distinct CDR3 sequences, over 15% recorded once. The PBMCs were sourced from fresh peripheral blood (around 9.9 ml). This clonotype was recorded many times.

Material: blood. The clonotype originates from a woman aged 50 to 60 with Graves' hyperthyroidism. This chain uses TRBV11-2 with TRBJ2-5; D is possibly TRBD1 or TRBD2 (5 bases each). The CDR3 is CASSFGGTYQETQYF. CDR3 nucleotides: TGTGCCAGCAGCTTTGGGGGAACGTACCAAGAGACCCAGTACTTC.